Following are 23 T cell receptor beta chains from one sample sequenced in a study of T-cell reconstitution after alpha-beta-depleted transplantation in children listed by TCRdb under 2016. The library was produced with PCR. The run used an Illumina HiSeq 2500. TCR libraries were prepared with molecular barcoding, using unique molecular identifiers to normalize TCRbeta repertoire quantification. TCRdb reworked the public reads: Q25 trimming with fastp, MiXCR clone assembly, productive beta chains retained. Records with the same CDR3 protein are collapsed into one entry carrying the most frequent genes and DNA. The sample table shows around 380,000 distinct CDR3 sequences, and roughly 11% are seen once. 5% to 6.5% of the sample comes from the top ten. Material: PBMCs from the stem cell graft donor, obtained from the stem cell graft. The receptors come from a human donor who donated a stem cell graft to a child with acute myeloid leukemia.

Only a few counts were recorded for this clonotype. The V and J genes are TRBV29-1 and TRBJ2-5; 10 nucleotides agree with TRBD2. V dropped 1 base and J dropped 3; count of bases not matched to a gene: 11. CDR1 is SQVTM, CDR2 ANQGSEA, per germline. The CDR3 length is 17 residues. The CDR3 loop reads CSVEVPSGRDFEETQYF. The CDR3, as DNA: TGCAGCGTTGAAGTCCCTAGCGGGAGAGATTTCGAAGAGACCCAGTACTTC. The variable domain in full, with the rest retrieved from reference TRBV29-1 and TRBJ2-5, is SAVISQKPSRDICQRGTSLTIQCQVDSQVTMMFWYRQQPGQSLTLIATANQGSEATYESGFVIDKFPISRPNLTFSTLTVSNMSPEDSSIYLCSVEVPSGRDFEETQYFGPGTRLLVL.

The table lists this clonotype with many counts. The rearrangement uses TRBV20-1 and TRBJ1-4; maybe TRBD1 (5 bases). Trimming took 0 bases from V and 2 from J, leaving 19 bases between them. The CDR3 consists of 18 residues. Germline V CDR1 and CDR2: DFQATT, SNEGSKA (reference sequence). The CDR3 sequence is CSARDTQASGGTNEKLFF. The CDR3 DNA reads TGCAGTGCTAGAGATACACAGGCCTCGGGAGGCACTAATGAAAAACTGTTTTTT.

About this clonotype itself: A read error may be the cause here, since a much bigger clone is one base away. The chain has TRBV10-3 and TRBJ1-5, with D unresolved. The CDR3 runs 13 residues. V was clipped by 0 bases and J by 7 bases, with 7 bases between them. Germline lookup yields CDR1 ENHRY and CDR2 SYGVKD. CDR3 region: CAISESMDQPQHF. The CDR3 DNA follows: TGTGCCATCAGTGAGTCGATGGACCAGCCCCAGCATTTT.

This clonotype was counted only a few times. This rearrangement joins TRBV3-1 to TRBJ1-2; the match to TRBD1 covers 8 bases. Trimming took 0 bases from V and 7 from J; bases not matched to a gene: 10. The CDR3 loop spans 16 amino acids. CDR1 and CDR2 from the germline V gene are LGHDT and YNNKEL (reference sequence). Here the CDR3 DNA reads TGTGCCAGCAGCCAAGATCTAAAGGGACAGGAGAGTGGCTACACCTTC. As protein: CASSQDLKGQESGYTF.

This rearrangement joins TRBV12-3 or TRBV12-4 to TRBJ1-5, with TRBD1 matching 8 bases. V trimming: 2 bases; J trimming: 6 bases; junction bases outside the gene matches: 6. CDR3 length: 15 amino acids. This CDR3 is CASSLNRGGVQPQHF. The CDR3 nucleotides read TGTGCCAGCAGTTTAAACAGGGGGGGTGTTCAGCCCCAGCATTTT.

The CDR3 is CSARDSAGANVLTF. DNA for the CDR3: TGCAGTGCTAGAGATTCCGCTGGGGCCAACGTCCTGACTTTC. J is TRBJ2-6 and V is TRBV20-1; D is ambiguous. The germline gives CDR1 DFQATT, CDR2 SNEGSKA (reference sequence). V shed 0 bases and J shed 2 bases, with 5 bases lying between them. CDR3 length: 14 amino acids.

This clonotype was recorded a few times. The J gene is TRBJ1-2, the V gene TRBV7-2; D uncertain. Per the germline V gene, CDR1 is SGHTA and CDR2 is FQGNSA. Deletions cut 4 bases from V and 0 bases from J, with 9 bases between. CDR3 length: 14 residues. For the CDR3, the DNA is TGTGCCAGCAGCTCCGGGCCGACTAACTATGGCTACACCTTC. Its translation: CASSSGPTNYGYTF.

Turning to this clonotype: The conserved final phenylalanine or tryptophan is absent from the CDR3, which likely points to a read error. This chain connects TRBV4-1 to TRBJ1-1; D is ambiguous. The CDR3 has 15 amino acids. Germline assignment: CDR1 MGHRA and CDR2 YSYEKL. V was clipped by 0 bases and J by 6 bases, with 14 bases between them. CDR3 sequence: CASSQDDLGNPEAFL. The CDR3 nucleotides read TGCGCCAGCAGCCAAGATGATCTAGGGAATCCTGAAGCTTTCCTT.

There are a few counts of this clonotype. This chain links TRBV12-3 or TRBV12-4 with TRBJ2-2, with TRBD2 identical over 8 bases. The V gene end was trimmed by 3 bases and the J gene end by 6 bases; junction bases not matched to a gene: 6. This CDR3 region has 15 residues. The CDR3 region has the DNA TGTGCCAGCAGTTTTCTGGGACTAGGGGCCGGGGAGCTGTTTTTT. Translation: CASSFLGLGAGELFF.

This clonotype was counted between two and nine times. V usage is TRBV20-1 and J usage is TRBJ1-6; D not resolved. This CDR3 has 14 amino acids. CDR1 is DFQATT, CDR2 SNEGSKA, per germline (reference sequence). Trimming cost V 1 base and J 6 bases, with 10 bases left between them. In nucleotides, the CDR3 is TGCAGTGCTAGAGGGGTCGCCGGTAATTCACCCCTCCACTTT. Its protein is CSARGVAGNSPLHF.

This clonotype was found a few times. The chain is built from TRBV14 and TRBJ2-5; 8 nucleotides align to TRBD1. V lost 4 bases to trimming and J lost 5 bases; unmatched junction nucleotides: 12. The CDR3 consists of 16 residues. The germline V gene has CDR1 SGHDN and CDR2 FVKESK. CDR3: CASSRSPQGATETQYF. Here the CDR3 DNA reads TGTGCCAGCAGCCGGTCGCCTCAGGGGGCCACCGAGACCCAGTACTTC.

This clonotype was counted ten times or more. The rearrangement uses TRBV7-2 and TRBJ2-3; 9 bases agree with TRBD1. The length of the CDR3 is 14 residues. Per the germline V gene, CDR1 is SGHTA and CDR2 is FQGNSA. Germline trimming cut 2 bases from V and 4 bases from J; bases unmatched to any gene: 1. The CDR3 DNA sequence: TGTGCCAGCAGCTTAAGACAGGGGGCAGATACGCAGTATTTT. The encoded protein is CASSLRQGADTQYF. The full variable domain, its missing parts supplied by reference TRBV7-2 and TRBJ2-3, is GAGVSQSPSNKVTEKGKDVELRCDPISGHTALYWYRQSLGQGLEFLIYFQGNSAPDKSGLPSDRFSAERTGGSVSTLTIQRTQQEDSAVYLCASSLRQGADTQYFGPGTRLTVL.

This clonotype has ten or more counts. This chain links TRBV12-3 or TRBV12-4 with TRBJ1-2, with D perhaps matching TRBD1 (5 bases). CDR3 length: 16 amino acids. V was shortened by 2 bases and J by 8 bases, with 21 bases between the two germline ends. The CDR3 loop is CASSLSSSGRKGGYTF. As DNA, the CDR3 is TGTGCCAGCAGTTTATCCTCCTCGGGGCGGAAAGGAGGCTACACCTTC.

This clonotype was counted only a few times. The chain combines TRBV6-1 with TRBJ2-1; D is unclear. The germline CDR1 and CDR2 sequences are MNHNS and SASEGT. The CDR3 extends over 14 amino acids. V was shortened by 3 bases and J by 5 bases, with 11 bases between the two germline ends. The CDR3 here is CASSDMTANNEQFF. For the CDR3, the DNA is TGTGCCAGCAGTGATATGACGGCCAACAATGAGCAGTTCTTC.

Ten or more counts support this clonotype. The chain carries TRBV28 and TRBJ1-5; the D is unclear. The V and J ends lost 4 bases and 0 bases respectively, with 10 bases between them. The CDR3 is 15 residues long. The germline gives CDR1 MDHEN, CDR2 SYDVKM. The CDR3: CASSSLSYSNQPQHF. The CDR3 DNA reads TGTGCCAGCAGTTCTCTGAGTTATAGCAATCAGCCCCAGCATTTT.

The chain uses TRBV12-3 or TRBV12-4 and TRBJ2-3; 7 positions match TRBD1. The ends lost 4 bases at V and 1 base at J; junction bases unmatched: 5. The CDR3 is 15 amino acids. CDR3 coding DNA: TGTGCCAGCAGTTCCGACAGGGCTGGCACAGATACGCAGTATTTT. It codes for CASSSDRAGTDTQYF.

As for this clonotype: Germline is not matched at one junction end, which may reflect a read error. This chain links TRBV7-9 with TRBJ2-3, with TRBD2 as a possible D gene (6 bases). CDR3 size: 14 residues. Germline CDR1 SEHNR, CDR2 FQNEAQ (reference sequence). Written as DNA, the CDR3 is TGTGCCCGCAGCCCCGGACTATCCACAGATACGCAGTATTTT. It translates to CARSPGLSTDTQYF. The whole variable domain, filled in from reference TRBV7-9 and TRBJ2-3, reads DTGVSQNPRHKITKRGQNVTFRCDPISEHNRLYWYRQTLGQGPEFLTYFQNEAQLEKSRLLSDRFSAERPKGSFSTLEIQRTEQGDSAMYLCARSPGLSTDTQYFGPGTRLTVL.

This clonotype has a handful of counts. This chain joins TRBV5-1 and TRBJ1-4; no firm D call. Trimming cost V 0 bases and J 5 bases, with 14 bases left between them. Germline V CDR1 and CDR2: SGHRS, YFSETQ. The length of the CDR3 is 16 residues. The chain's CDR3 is CASSLGLVQSNEKLFF. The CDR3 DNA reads TGCGCCAGCAGCTTGGGCTTGGTCCAGTCGAATGAAAAACTGTTTTTT.

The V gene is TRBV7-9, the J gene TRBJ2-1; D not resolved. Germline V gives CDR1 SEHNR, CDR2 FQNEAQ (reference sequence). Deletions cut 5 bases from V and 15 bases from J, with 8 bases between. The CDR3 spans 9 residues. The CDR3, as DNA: TGTGCCAGCAGCCCGGACCTGTTCTTC. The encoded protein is CASSPDLFF.

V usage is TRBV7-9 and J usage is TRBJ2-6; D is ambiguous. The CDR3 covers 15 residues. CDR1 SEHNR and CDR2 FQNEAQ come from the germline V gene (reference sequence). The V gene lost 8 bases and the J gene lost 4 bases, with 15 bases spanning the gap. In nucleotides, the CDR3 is TGTGCCAGCGACCTATTGGGTTCGGGGGCCAACGTCCTGACTTTC. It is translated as CASDLLGSGANVLTF.

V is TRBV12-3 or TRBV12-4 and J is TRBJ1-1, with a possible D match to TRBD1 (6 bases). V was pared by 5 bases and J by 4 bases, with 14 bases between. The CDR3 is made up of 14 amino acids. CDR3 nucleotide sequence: TGTGCCAGCAGTAGCAACAGGGAGGGCACTGAAGCTTTCTTT. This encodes CASSSNREGTEAFF.

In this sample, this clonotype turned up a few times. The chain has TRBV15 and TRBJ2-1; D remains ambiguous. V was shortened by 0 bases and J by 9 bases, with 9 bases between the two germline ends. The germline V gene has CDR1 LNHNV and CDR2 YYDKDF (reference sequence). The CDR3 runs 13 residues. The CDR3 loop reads CATSRDMVGEQFF. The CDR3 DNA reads TGTGCCACCAGCAGAGATATGGTGGGTGAGCAGTTCTTC. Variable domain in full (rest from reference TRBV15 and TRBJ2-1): DAMVIQNPRYQVTQFGKPVTLSCSQTLNHNVMYWYQQKSSQAPKLLFHYYDKDFNNEADTPDNFQSRRPNTSFCFLDIRSPGLGDTAMYLCATSRDMVGEQFFGPGTRLTVL.

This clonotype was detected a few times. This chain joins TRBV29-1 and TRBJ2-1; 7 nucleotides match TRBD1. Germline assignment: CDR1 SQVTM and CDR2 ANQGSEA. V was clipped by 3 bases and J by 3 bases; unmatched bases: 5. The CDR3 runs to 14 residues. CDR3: CSVEDRRFYNEQFF. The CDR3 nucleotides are TGCAGCGTTGAGGACAGGAGATTCTACAATGAGCAGTTCTTC.